The 13 T cell receptor beta chains in this list originate from one sample, sequenced in a study of cytomegalovirus exposure and HLA in healthy donors. The PCR used 60 Vbeta and 13 Jbeta primers. TCRdb's copy holds only in-frame clones and misses some; the assay was immunoSEQ multiplex PCR. The sample yields approximately 110,000 clones, roughly four fifths seen once. Material for sequencing was PBMCs. These receptors were collected from a man in his forties in good health and CMV-seronegative.

This clone has only a few counts. The chain employs TRBV7-9 and TRBJ1-2, with D tentatively TRBD1 (5 bases). The CDR3 consists of 14 residues. V shed 7 bases and J shed 3 bases, with 15 bases lying between them. CDR1 and CDR2 from the germline V gene are SEHNR and FQNEAQ (reference sequence). Written as DNA, the CDR3 is TGTGCCAGCAACCCGCTCCAGGGTCACTATGGCTACACCTTC. Translating gives CASNPLQGHYGYTF. Using reference TRBV7-9 and TRBJ1-2 for the parts outside the CDR3, the full variable domain is DTGVSQNPRHKITKRGQNVTFRCDPISEHNRLYWYRQTLGQGPEFLTYFQNEAQLEKSRLLSDRFSAERPKGSFSTLEIQRTEQGDSAMYLCASNPLQGHYGYTFGSGTRLTVV.

V gene TRBV11-3 combines with J gene TRBJ2-1, with 7 positions matching TRBD2. This CDR3 is 15 amino acids long. Germline V CDR1 and CDR2: SGHNT, YENEEA. The V and J ends lost 0 bases and 5 bases, in that order; junction bases with no gene match: 4. CDR3 loop: CASSLDPAGNNEQFF. The DNA of the CDR3 is TGTGCCAGCAGCTTAGATCCAGCGGGGAACAATGAGCAGTTCTTC.

This clone was seen more than once but under ten times. This chain joins TRBV23-1 and TRBJ2-7; 7 positions match TRBD1. TRBV23-1 counts as an open reading frame of uncertain function. V trimming: 6 bases; J trimming: 3 bases; junction bases outside the gene matches: 8. The CDR3 contains 14 residues. CDR3 bases: TGCGCCAGCAGACACCGGACAGGTGACTACGAGCAGTACTTC. Its translation is CASRHRTGDYEQYF.

The gene calls are TRBV20-1 and TRBJ1-1; 7 bases are a match to TRBD1. From germline, CDR1 is DFQATT and CDR2 SNEGSKA (reference sequence). The V and J ends lost 5 bases and 6 bases, in that order; junction bases with no gene match: 3. The CDR3 extends over 11 amino acids. CDR3 bases: TGCAGTGCTTCCGGGACAGCTGAAGCTTTCTTT. Encoded protein: CSASGTAEAFF.

V usage is TRBV6-6 and J usage is TRBJ1-4; D is unclear. The CDR3 is 14 amino acids. Germline V lookup: CDR1 MNHNY, CDR2 SVGAGI (reference sequence). V was shortened by 0 bases and J by 3 bases, with 5 bases between the two germline ends. The CDR3 DNA reads as TGTGCCAGCAGTTACTCGACTCCTAATGAAAAACTGTTTTTT. Encoded protein: CASSYSTPNEKLFF.

The chain employs TRBV5-4 and TRBJ2-3; 8 bases are shared with TRBD1. The V segment lost 3 bases and the J segment 2 bases; nucleotides outside the gene matches: 5. Germline V gives CDR1 SGHNT, CDR2 YYREEE (reference sequence). The CDR3 runs 15 residues. CDR3 nucleotides: TGTGCCAGCAGCTCGGACAGGGCGCTCACAGATACGCAGTATTTT. It yields the protein CASSSDRALTDTQYF.

The rearrangement joins TRBV7-9 to TRBJ2-3, with 7 bases identical to TRBD2. CDR3 length: 15 amino acids. The V segment lost 2 bases and the J segment 6 bases; nucleotides outside the gene matches: 8. Germline CDR1 reads SEHNR; CDR2 reads FQNEAQ (reference sequence). The CDR3 nucleotides read TGTGCCAGCAGCTTAATCGAAGCGGGGAGGGATACGCAGTATTTT. It codes for CASSLIEAGRDTQYF.

The chain employs TRBV28 and TRBJ2-4; TRBD2 might be the D (6 bases). Germline lookup yields CDR1 MDHEN and CDR2 SYDVKM. The V end was cut by 7 bases, the J end by 8 bases, with 18 bases between. This CDR3 is 14 amino acids long. CDR3 region: CASTLGGERDIQYF. CDR3 nucleotides: TGTGCCAGCACCCTAGGAGGGGAACGGGACATTCAGTACTTC.

The V and J genes are TRBV13 and TRBJ2-5; D call uncertain. The CDR3 loop spans 14 amino acids. V gave up 3 bases and J gave up 10 bases, with 18 bases separating them. Germline CDR1 and CDR2: PRHDT and FYEKMQ (reference sequence). CDR3 sequence: CASSLGPLADLQYF. As DNA, the CDR3 is TGTGCCAGCAGCTTGGGCCCCCTGGCAGATCTCCAGTACTTC. Full variable domain (rest looked up from reference TRBV13 and TRBJ2-5): AAGVIQSPRHLIKEKRETATLKCYPIPRHDTVYWYQQGPGQDPQFLISFYEKMQSDKGSIPDRFSAQQFSDYHSELNMSSLELGDSALYFCASSLGPLADLQYFGPGTRLLVL.

The rearrangement uses TRBV4-2 and TRBJ2-5; 10 bases line up with TRBD2. V was clipped by 0 bases and J by 4 bases; unmatched bases: 5. The CDR3 runs 16 residues. CDR1 is LGHNA, CDR2 YNFKEQ, per germline. CDR3 sequence (DNA): TGTGCCAGCAGCCAAGAGGTGCTAGCGGGGGTAGAGACCCAGTACTTC. This gives the protein CASSQEVLAGVETQYF.

This chain links TRBV7-9 with TRBJ2-5; D gene ambiguous. Germline values: CDR1 SEHNR, CDR2 FQNEAQ (reference sequence). V lost 2 bases and J lost 2, with 9 bases in between. This CDR3 comprises 14 residues. CDR3 amino acids: CASSLFTEQETQYF. DNA for the CDR3: TGTGCCAGCAGCTTATTCACAGAGCAAGAGACCCAGTACTTC. Filled out from reference TRBV7-9 and TRBJ2-5, the complete variable domain reads DTGVSQNPRHKITKRGQNVTFRCDPISEHNRLYWYRQTLGQGPEFLTYFQNEAQLEKSRLLSDRFSAERPKGSFSTLEIQRTEQGDSAMYLCASSLFTEQETQYFGPGTRLLVL.

This chain links TRBV9 with TRBJ2-3; 7 bases fit TRBD2. J lost 1 base, V lost 7 bases, and 6 bases had no gene match. The CDR3 spans 14 residues. CDR1 is SGDLS, CDR2 YYNGEE, per germline. CDR3 sequence reads: CASSSGIRTDTQYF. The CDR3 nucleotides are TGTGCCAGCTCGAGCGGGATACGCACAGATACGCAGTATTTT.

This rearrangement joins TRBV6-5 to TRBJ2-7; 9 bases map to TRBD2. The CDR3 runs to 15 residues. The germline V gene has CDR1 MNHEY and CDR2 SVGAGI. Unmatched junction bases numbered 6, after V lost 6 bases and J lost 0 bases. The CDR3 region has the DNA TGTGCCAGCAGCTATAGCGGGAGCGCCTCCTACGAGCAGTACTTC. It translates to CASSYSGSASYEQYF.